This T cell receptor (beta chain) was identified in a study of regulatory T cells in long-lasting Graves disease. Time point: persistent/refractory GD, antithyroid drugs over 5 years with positive TRAb. Extracted PBMC RNA gave rise to the TCR library. In this sample, this clonotype turned up a few times. What it recognizes is unknown. Arm-PCR with iRepertoire HTBI primers amplified the CDR3 regions for these TCR beta libraries. From the multiplex PCR reads, TCRdb called clonotypes with MiXCR, one entry per CDR3 protein. The sample lists a few hundred thousand distinct CDR3 sequences; about 22% were seen once. Notes on the study in general: Sharing of public clonotypes was greater in persistent patients (around 3,000) than in new patients (roughly 970).

Germline CDR1 and CDR2: MNHEY and SVGEGT. V dropped 7 bases and J dropped 5 bases, with 8 bases sitting between them. The CDR3 runs 12 residues. This specimen consisted of peripheral blood mononuclear cells (PBMCs), obtained when the disease was refractory, from a patient treated with antithyroid drugs. This clonotype originated in a female donor with Graves disease. V and J are TRBV6-2 or TRBV6-3 and TRBJ2-2; D gene uncertain. Here the CDR3 DNA reads TGTGCCAGCACTCGAGCGACCGGGGAGCTGTTTTTT. It codes for CASTRATGELFF.